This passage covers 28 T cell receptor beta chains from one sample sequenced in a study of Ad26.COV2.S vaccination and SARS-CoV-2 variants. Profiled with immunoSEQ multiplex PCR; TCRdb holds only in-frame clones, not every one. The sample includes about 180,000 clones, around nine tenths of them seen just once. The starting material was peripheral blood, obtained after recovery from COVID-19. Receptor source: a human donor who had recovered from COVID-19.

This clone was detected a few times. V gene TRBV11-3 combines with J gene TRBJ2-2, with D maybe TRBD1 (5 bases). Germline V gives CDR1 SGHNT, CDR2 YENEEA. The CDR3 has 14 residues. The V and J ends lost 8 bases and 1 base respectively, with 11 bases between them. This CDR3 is CASRPTGNTGELFF. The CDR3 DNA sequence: TGTGCCAGCCGACCCACAGGGAACACCGGGGAGCTGTTTTTT.

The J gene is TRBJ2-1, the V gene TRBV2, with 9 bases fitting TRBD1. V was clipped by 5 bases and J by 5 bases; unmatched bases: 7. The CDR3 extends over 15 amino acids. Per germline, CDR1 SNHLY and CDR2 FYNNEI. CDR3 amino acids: CASSPTGGFDNEQFF. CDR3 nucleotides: TGTGCCAGCAGTCCCACAGGGGGCTTCGACAATGAGCAGTTCTTC.

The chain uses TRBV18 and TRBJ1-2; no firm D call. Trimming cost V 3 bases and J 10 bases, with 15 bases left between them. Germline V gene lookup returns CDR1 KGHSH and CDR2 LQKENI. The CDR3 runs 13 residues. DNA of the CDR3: TGTGCCAGCTCACCTTCGGAACAGACCCACTACACCTTC. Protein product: CASSPSEQTHYTF.

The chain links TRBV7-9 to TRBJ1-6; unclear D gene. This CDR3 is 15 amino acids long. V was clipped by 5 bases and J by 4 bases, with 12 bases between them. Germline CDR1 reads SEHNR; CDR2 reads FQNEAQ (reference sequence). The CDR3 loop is CASSPDGVYNSPLHF. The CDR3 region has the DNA TGTGCCAGCAGCCCGGACGGGGTATATAATTCACCCCTCCACTTT.

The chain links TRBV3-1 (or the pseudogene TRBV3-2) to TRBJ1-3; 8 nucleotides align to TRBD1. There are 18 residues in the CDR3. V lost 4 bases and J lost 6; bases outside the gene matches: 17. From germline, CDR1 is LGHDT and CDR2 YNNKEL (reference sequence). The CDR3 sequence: CASSPRDRFAGGKNTIYF. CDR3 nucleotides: TGTGCCAGCAGCCCCCGGGACAGGTTCGCGGGAGGGAAAAACACCATATATTTT.

CDR3 protein: CASRRDQETQYF. In DNA, the CDR3 is TGTGCCAGCAGGCGTGATCAAGAGACCCAGTACTTC. J is TRBJ2-5 and V is TRBV6-6; D gene unclear. This CDR3 region has 12 residues. The germline gives CDR1 MNHNY, CDR2 SVGAGI (reference sequence). V was shortened by 6 bases and J by 2 bases, with 7 bases between the two germline ends.

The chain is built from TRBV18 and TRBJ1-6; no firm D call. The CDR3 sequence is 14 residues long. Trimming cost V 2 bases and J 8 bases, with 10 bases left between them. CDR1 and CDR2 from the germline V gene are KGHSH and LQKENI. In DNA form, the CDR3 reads TGTGCCAGCTCACCAGGGTTACACGATTCACCCCTCCACTTT. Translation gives CASSPGLHDSPLHF. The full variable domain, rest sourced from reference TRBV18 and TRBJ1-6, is NAGVMQNPRHLVRRRGQEARLRCSPMKGHSHVYWYRQLPEEGLKFMVYLQKENIIDESGMPKERFSAEFPKEGPSILRIQQVVRGDSAAYFCASSPGLHDSPLHFGNGTRLTVT.

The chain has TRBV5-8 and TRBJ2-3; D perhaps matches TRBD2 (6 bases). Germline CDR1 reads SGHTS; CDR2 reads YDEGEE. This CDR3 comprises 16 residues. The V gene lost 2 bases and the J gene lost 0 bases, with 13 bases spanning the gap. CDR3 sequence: CASSFLGLSSTDTQYF. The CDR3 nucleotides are TGTGCCAGCAGCTTCCTGGGACTCTCAAGCACAGATACGCAGTATTTT.

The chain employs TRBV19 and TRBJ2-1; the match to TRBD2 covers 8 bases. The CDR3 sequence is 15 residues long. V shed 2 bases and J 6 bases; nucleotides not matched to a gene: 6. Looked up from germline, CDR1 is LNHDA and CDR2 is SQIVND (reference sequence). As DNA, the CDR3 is TGTGCCAGTAGTATACAAGCGGGAGACCCCAATGAGCAGTTCTTC. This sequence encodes CASSIQAGDPNEQFF.

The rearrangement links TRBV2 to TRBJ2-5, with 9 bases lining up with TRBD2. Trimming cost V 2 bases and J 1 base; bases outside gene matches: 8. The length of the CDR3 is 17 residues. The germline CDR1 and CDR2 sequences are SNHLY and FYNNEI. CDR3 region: CASSERGSGGLQETQYF. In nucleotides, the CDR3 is TGTGCCAGCAGTGAAAGGGGTAGCGGGGGACTCCAAGAGACCCAGTACTTC.

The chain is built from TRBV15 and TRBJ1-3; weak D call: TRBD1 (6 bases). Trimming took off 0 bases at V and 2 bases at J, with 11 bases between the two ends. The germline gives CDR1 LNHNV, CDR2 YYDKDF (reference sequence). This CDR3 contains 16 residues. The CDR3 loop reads CATSRDRQGTGNTIYF. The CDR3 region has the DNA TGTGCCACCAGCAGAGATCGCCAGGGGACTGGAAACACCATATATTTT.

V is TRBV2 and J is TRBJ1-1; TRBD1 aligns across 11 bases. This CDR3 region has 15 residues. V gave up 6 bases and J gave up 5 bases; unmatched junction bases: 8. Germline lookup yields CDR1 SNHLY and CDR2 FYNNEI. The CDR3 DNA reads TGTGCCAGCAGGGGGACAGGGGGTTTTTGGACTGAAGCTTTCTTT. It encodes CASRGTGGFWTEAFF. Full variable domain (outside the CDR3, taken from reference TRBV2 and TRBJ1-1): EPEVTQTPSHQVTQMGQEVILRCVPISNHLYFYWYRQILGQKVEFLVSFYNNEISEKSEIFDDQFSVERPDGSNFTLKIRSTKLEDSAMYFCASRGTGGFWTEAFFGQGTRLTVV.

Here the CDR3 reads CASSLGQGAEQFF. The CDR3 DNA is TGTGCCAGCAGTTTGGGACAGGGGGCTGAGCAGTTCTTC. The chain recombines TRBV27 with TRBJ2-1; 12 bases fit TRBD1. The V gene's germline CDR1 is MNHEY and CDR2 SMNVEV (reference sequence). V dropped 3 bases and J dropped 9; count of bases not matched to a gene: 0. CDR3 size: 13 residues.

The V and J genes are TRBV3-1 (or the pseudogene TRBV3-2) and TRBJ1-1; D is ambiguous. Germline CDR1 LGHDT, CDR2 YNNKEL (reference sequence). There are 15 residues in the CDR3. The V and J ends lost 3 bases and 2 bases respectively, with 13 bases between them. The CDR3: CASSHLVRTNTEAFF. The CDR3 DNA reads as TGTGCCAGCAGCCACCTTGTTCGGACCAACACTGAAGCTTTCTTT.

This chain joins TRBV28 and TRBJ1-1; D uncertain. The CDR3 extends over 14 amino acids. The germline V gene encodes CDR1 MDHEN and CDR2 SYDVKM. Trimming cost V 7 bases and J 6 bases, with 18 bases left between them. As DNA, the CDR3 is TGTGCCAGCACCCCCTTTTGGGGAAAAGCTGAAGCTTTCTTT. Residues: CASTPFWGKAEAFF.

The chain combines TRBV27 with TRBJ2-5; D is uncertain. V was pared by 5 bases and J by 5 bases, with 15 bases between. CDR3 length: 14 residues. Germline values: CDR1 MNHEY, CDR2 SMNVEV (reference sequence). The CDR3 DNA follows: TGTGCCAGCAGTCCGTACCTGGTCGGGGAGACCCAGTACTTC. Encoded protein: CASSPYLVGETQYF.

The CDR3 is CARRSPGLFEDEQFF. The DNA for the CDR3 is TGTGCCAGAAGGTCTCCGGGACTTTTCGAGGATGAGCAGTTCTTC. The V call is TRBV5-3, the J call TRBJ2-1; D is perhaps TRBD2 (6 bases). TRBV5-3 falls under the ORF class, with uncertain function. The CDR3 has 15 residues. V was trimmed by 5 bases and J by 8 bases, leaving 20 bases between them.

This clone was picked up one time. CDR3 DNA sequence: TGTGCCAGCAGCTTCCGGACTAGCGAAGAGACCCAGTACTTC. As protein: CASSFRTSEETQYF. The chain recombines TRBV7-4 with TRBJ2-5, with 9 nucleotides matching TRBD2. The ends lost 3 bases at V and 3 bases at J; junction bases unmatched: 2. Germline V gene sequence: CDR1 SGHVT, CDR2 SQSDAQ. There are 14 residues in the CDR3.

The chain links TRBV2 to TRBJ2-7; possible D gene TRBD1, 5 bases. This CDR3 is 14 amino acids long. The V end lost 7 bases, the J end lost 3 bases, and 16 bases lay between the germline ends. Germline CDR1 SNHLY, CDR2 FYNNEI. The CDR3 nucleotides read TGTGCCAGCACGGCCCGAGACAGCCGCTACGAGCAGTACTTC. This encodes CASTARDSRYEQYF.

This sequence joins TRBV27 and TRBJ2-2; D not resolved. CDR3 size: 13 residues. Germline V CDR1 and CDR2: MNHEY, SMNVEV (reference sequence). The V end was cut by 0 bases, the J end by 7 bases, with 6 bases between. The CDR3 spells CASSLSSHGELFF. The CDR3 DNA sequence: TGTGCCAGCAGTTTATCCTCGCACGGGGAGCTGTTTTTT.

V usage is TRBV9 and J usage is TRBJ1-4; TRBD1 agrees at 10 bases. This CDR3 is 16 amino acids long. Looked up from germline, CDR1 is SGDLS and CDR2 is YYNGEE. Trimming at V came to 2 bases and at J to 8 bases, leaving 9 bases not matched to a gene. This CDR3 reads CASSVDRGLGREKLFF. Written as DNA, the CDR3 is TGTGCCAGCAGCGTCGACAGGGGGCTAGGGAGAGAAAAACTGTTTTTT.

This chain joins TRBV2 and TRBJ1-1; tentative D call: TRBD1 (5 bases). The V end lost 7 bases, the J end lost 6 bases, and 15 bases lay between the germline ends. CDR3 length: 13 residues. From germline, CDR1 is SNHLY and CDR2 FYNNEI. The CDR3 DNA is TGTGCCAGCAATCCAGGGTCGCAGCCTGAAGCTTTCTTT. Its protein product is CASNPGSQPEAFF. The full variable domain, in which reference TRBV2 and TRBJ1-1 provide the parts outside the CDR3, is EPEVTQTPSHQVTQMGQEVILRCVPISNHLYFYWYRQILGQKVEFLVSFYNNEISEKSEIFDDQFSVERPDGSNFTLKIRSTKLEDSAMYFCASNPGSQPEAFFGQGTRLTVV.

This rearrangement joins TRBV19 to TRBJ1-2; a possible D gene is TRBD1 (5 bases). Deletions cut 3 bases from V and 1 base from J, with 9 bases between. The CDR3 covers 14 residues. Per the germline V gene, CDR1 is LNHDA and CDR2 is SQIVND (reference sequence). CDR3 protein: CASSMDRGNYGYTF. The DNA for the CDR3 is TGTGCCAGTAGTATGGATAGGGGTAACTATGGCTACACCTTC.

CDR3 amino acids: CASSQPGRGETQYF. The CDR3 bases are TGCGCCAGCAGCCAGCCGGGGAGGGGAGAGACCCAGTACTTC. V is TRBV5-1 and J is TRBJ2-5, with TRBD2 matching over 7 bases. After removal of 4 bases from V and 4 bases from J, the junction contained 7 bases not matched to a gene. This CDR3 region has 14 residues. Germline lookup yields CDR1 SGHRS and CDR2 YFSETQ.

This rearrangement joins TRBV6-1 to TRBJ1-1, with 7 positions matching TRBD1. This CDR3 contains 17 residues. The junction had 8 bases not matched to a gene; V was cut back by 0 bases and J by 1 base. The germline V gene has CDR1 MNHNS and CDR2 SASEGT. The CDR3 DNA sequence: TGTGCCAGCAGTGAAGCGCTTTACAACAGGGGGAACACTGAAGCTTTCTTT. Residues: CASSEALYNRGNTEAFF.

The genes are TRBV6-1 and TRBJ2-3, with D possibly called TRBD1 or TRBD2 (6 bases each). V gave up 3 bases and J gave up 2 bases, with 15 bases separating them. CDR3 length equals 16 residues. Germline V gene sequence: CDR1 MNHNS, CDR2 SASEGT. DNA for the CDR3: TGTGCCAGCAGTGAGGCCCCGGGGGCCGCCACAGATACGCAGTATTTT. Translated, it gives CASSEAPGAATDTQYF.

CDR3: CASSVDGARNEQFF. CDR3 nucleotide sequence: TGTGCCAGCAGCGTAGATGGGGCAAGGAATGAGCAGTTCTTC. The chain links TRBV9 to TRBJ2-1; possibly TRBD1 for D (5 bases). From germline, CDR1 is SGDLS and CDR2 YYNGEE. Trimming removed 0 bases at V and 7 bases at J, with 11 bases between. This CDR3 is 14 amino acids long.

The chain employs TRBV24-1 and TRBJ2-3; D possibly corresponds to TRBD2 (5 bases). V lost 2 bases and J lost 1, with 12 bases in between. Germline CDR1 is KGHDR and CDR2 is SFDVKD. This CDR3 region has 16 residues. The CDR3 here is CATSDSERIGTDTQYF. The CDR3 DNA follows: TGTGCCACCAGTGATTCAGAGCGGATAGGCACAGATACGCAGTATTTT.